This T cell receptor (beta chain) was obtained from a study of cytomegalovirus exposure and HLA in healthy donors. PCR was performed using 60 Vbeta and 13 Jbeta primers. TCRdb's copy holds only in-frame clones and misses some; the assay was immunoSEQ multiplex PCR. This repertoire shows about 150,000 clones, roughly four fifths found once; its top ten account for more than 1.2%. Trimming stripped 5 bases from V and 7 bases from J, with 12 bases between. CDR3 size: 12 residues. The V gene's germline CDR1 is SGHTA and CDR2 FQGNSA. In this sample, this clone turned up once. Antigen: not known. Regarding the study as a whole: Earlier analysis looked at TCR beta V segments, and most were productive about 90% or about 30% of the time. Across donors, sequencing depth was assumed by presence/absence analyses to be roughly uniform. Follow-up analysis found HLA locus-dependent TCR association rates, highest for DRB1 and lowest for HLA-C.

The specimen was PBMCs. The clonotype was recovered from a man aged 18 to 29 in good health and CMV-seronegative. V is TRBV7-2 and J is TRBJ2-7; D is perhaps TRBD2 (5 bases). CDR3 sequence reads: CASSVPPGEQYF. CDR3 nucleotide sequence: TGTGCCAGCAGCGTACCTCCGGGGGAGCAGTACTTC.